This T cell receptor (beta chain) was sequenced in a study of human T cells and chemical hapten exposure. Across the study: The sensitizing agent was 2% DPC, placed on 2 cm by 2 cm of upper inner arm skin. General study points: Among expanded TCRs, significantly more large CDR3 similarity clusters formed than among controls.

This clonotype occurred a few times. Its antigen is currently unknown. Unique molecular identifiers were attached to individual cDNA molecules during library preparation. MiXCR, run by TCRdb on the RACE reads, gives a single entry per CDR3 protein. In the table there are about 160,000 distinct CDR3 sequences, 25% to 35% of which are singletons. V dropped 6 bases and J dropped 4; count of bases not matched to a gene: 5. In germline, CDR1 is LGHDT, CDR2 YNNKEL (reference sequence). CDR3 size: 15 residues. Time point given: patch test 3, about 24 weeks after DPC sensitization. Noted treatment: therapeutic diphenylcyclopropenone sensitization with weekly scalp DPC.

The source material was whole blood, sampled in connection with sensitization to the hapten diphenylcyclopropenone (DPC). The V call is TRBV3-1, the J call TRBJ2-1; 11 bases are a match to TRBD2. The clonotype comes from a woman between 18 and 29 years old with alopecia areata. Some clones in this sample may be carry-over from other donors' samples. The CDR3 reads CASRATSGIYNEQFF. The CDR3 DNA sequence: TGTGCCAGCAGGGCGACTAGCGGGATTTACAATGAGCAGTTCTTC.